This is a list of T cell receptor beta chains from one sample in a study of T cells in localized non-small cell lung cancer. TCRdb keeps only in-frame clones here, not all; method: immunoSEQ multiplex PCR. The sample includes tens of thousands of clones, 80% to 95% seen only once; the top ten take 2.1%. Sequencing was performed on peripheral blood, taken before any cancer treatment. The receptors shown here come from a female donor older than 55 with stage I lung adenocarcinoma. The CDR3 runs from the conserved cysteine through the conserved F or W. The D gene is left open where the match is weak. Rows may omit the clone size; those that give it use once, few, many or a size class.

j_call | v_call | d_call | clone_size | cdr3_nt | cdr3_aa
TRBJ2-5 | TRBV19 | TRBD2 | NA | TGTGCCAGTAGTATAAGTTTCCCCGCGGGGGGACAAGAGACCCAGTACTTC | CASSISFPAGGQETQYF
TRBJ1-1 | TRBV7-8 | NA | once | TGTGCCAGCAGCCAACAGATCGGGGGGGGCACTGAAGCTTTCTTT | CASSQQIGGGTEAFF
TRBJ1-2 | TRBV7-8 | NA | once | TGTGCCAGCGCCCCCGGCGGGGCTCGAGGCTACACCTTC | CASAPGGARGYTF
TRBJ1-5 | TRBV6-5 | NA | few | TGTGCCAGCAGTTCCCGCTCGGGCAATCAGCCCCAGCATTTT | CASSSRSGNQPQHF
TRBJ2-3 | TRBV19 | NA | NA | TGTGCCAGTAGAATAAAGGGCACAGATACGCAGTATTTT | CASRIKGTDTQYF
TRBJ2-5 | TRBV28 | TRBD2 | NA | TGTGCCAGCAGGGTAGCGGGGGCCTCAGAGACCCAGTACTTC | CASRVAGASETQYF
TRBJ2-7 | TRBV2 | NA | NA | TGTGCCAGCAAGTTGGGCCAGGGGCCAGGCTACGAGCAGTACTTC | CASKLGQGPGYEQYF
TRBJ1-1 | TRBV30 | NA | NA | TGTGCCTGGAGGGTGAGTGCTGAAGCTTTCTTT | CAWRVSAEAFF
TRBJ2-2 | TRBV5-4 | TRBD1 | once | TGTGCCAGCAGCCCGGGACAGGCGAACACCGGGGAGCTGTTTTTT | CASSPGQANTGELFF
TRBJ1-2 | TRBV2 | TRBD1 | NA | TGTGCCAGCAGTGAAACCTCCAGGACAGGGGGTCCTCGGGGCTACACCTTC | CASSETSRTGGPRGYTF
TRBJ2-1 | TRBV7-2 | TRBD2 | NA | TGTGCCAGCAGCTTAGTTGCGGGGGGGCCCAATGAGCAGTTCTTC | CASSLVAGGPNEQFF
TRBJ2-7 | TRBV6-1 | NA | once | TGTGCCAGCAGTGAAGTCCCCTTGGACAGTGACTACGAGCAGTACTTC | CASSEVPLDSDYEQYF
TRBJ1-2 | TRBV6-5 | NA | NA | TGTGCCAGCAGCCCGTATACGGGGGGAAAGGATGGCTACACCTTC | CASSPYTGGKDGYTF
TRBJ2-3 | TRBV7-3 | TRBD1 | NA | TGTGCCAGCAGCTACTCAGGGGGAACAGATACGCAGTATTTT | CASSYSGGTDTQYF
TRBJ1-2 | TRBV19 | NA | NA | TGTGCCAGTACCCCAGGGGACGGTCGCTACAATCGGGGCTACACCTTC | CASTPGDGRYNRGYTF
TRBJ1-1 | TRBV7-9 | TRBD1 | NA | TGTGCCAGCAGCCCAGGACAGGGGATGAACACTGAAGCTTTCTTT | CASSPGQGMNTEAFF
TRBJ2-7 | TRBV7-9 | NA | NA | TGTGCCAGCAGCTTAGACGGAGGCTTGTACTACGAGCAGTACTTC | CASSLDGGLYYEQYF
TRBJ2-1 | TRBV29-1 | TRBD2 | NA | TGCAGCGTGGCGTCGGGACTAGCGGACAATGAGCAGTTCTTC | CSVASGLADNEQFF
TRBJ2-7 | TRBV6-5 | NA | NA | TGTGCCAGCAATGACGGGACAAGAACTTTCGAGCAGTACTTC | CASNDGTRTFEQYF
TRBJ2-7 | TRBV5-1 | NA | NA | TGCGCCAGCAGCTTCGGGTTCTCAGGCAGGAGCTCCTACGAGCAGTACTTC | CASSFGFSGRSSYEQYF
TRBJ1-1 | TRBV11-1 | NA | NA | TGTGCCAGCAGCTTAGGCAGGGGAGCCACTGAAGCTTTCTTT | CASSLGRGATEAFF
TRBJ2-1 | TRBV11-2 | NA | NA | TGTGCCAGCAGCTTAGATCGAGGGGCGGGGGCTACCTACAATGAGCAGTTCTTC | CASSLDRGAGATYNEQFF
TRBJ2-3 | TRBV9 | NA | NA | TGTGCCAGCAGCGGGTTAGGACAAGGACCTAGGAGCACAGATACGCAGTATTTT | CASSGLGQGPRSTDTQYF
TRBJ1-1 | TRBV6-5 | TRBD1 | NA | TGTGCCAGCAGTTACTCGACAGGGGTATGGACTGAAGCTTTCTTT | CASSYSTGVWTEAFF
TRBJ1-2 | TRBV6-1 | NA | once | TGTGCCAGCAGTGAAGACGCGTGGGGGAACTATGGCTACACCTTC | CASSEDAWGNYGYTF
TRBJ1-4 | TRBV5-1 | TRBD1 | once | TGCGCCAGCAGCTCAGGGGGCTCAGGAACTAATGAAAAACTGTTTTTT | CASSSGGSGTNEKLFF